This TCR beta chain originates from a study of T cell clusters in autoimmune cytopenias. Study-level findings and limits: Primary autoimmune cytopenia patients seemingly lacked the physiological T cell clusters found in healthy donors. TRB repertoire shifts in secondary cytopenia and chronic lymphocytic leukemia mostly reflected lymphoma, not autoimmunity. Healthy donors had approximately 3.3-fold more exclusive TRB clusters than active autoimmune hepatitis patients.

Turning to this clonotype: What it binds is unknown.

Each sample's input was about 270 ng genomic DNA, approximately 37,500 genome equivalents. The CDR3 is made up of 13 amino acids. Germline V gives CDR1 SGHTA, CDR2 FQGNSA. One tube held mixed TRB-A and TRB-B primer pools for touch-down PCR. TCRdb reworked the multiplex PCR reads into one entry per CDR3 protein, no DNA. The table lists approximately 3,500 distinct CDR3 sequences, with about 5% in the top ten. The TCR was taken from a human donor with an autoimmune cytopenia or autoimmune hepatitis (not recorded which). The chain combines TRBV7-2 with TRBJ2-7; TCRdb's D gene call, TRBD2, goes unchecked for lack of DNA. The sequencing sample was made of peripheral blood. The CDR3 reads CASSKAVSYEQYF.